These 32 T cell receptor beta chains originate from one sample sequenced in a study of identical twins. TCRdb reanalysed the 5' RACE reads using MiXCR and keeps one entry per CDR3 protein. The table shows about 720,000 distinct CDR3 sequences, with around 8.3% occurring only once. In addition, the sample was reused for a study of yellow fever vaccine responses in identical twins.

Sequenced material: PBMCs. All receptors derive from a woman aged 18-29 years in good health.

This clonotype was recorded many times. V and J are TRBV7-9 and TRBJ2-3, with D perhaps matching TRBD1 (6 bases). The CDR3 has 15 amino acids. Germline V gene lookup returns CDR1 SEHNR and CDR2 FQNEAQ (reference sequence). Trimming shortened V by 5 bases and J by 5 bases, and 17 bases separated the two germline ends. The CDR3 DNA sequence: TGTGCCAGCAGCCCCACCCGAGGGGGAAAAGATACGCAGTATTTT. It specifies CASSPTRGGKDTQYF.

V is TRBV18 and J is TRBJ2-7, with 11 positions matching TRBD2. V trimming: 2 bases; J trimming: 4 bases; junction bases outside the gene matches: 10. The germline V gene encodes CDR1 KGHSH and CDR2 LQKENI. CDR3 size: 17 residues. CDR3 sequence: CASSPVPGTSGFYEQYF. Written as DNA, the CDR3 is TGTGCCAGCTCACCAGTGCCAGGGACTAGCGGATTTTACGAGCAGTACTTC.

This clonotype was seen only a few times. The CDR3 spells CASSLGASGIEQYF. Written as DNA, the CDR3 is TGCGCCAGCAGCTTGGGTGCTAGCGGGATCGAGCAGTACTTC. This chain uses TRBV5-1 with TRBJ2-7, with 9 bases lining up with TRBD2. This CDR3 has 14 amino acids. Germline V gene data show CDR1 as SGHRS and CDR2 as YFSETQ. Trimming cost V 0 bases and J 6 bases; bases outside gene matches: 4.

This clonotype was counted at least ten times. V usage is TRBV12-3 or TRBV12-4 and J usage is TRBJ2-7, with D perhaps matching TRBD2 (6 bases). The V gene lost 6 bases and the J gene lost 5 bases, with 14 bases spanning the gap. CDR3 size: 13 residues. Written as DNA, the CDR3 is TGTGCCAGCAGCAACCGGGACTTGGACGAGCAGTACTTC. Protein sequence: CASSNRDLDEQYF.

This clonotype was observed a handful of times. This chain uses TRBV29-1 with TRBJ2-7; 8 nucleotides match TRBD1. V dropped 0 bases and J dropped 2; count of bases not matched to a gene: 9. In germline, CDR1 is SQVTM, CDR2 ANQGSEA. The CDR3 has 16 amino acids. The CDR3 bases are TGCAGCGTTGAAGATCCCGGACAGGGCAATCCCTACGAGCAGTACTTC. It translates to CSVEDPGQGNPYEQYF.

The gene calls are TRBV4-1 and TRBJ2-3; D call uncertain. This CDR3 contains 16 residues. The germline CDR1 and CDR2 sequences are MGHRA and YSYEKL. V was clipped by 1 base and J by 0 bases, with 11 bases between them. The CDR3 DNA reads TGCGCCAGCAGCCAAGTAGGCGGTATTAGCACAGATACGCAGTATTTT. Its protein product is CASSQVGGISTDTQYF.

This clonotype was counted a few times. The chain recombines TRBV20-1 with TRBJ2-6, with a weak D call TRBD1 (5 bases). Germline lookup yields CDR1 DFQATT and CDR2 SNEGSKA (reference sequence). Trimming took 1 base from V and 4 from J, leaving 11 bases between them. This CDR3 has 15 amino acids. The CDR3 DNA follows: TGCAGTGCTAGAGTTTCTGGGGCCGGGGCCAACGTCCTGACTTTC. It specifies CSARVSGAGANVLTF.

The sample holds a few counts of this clonotype. This chain connects TRBV19 to TRBJ2-5, with 9 bases fitting TRBD1. V shed 6 bases, J shed 5 bases, and the junction held 7 bases outside the gene matches. The CDR3 has 14 residues. In germline, CDR1 is LNHDA, CDR2 SQIVND (reference sequence). CDR3 nucleotides: TGTGCCAGTAGAAGTTGGGACAGGGACGAGACCCAGTACTTC. It encodes CASRSWDRDETQYF. Together with reference TRBV19 and TRBJ2-5, the CDR3 gives the full variable domain: DGGITQSPKYLFRKEGQNVTLSCEQNLNHDAMYWYRQDPGQGLRLIYYSQIVNDFQKGDIAEGYSVSREKKESFPLTVTSAQKNPTAFYLCASRSWDRDETQYFGPGTRLLVL.

The chain joins TRBV6-2 or TRBV6-3 to TRBJ2-7; 8 bases agree with TRBD1. This CDR3 region has 15 residues. Germline V gene lookup returns CDR1 MNHEY and CDR2 SVGEGT. V lost 2 bases and J lost 2; bases outside the gene matches: 5. The CDR3 region has the DNA TGTGCCAGCAGTTACCCGACAGGGGTGGCCTACGAGCAGTACTTC. Amino acids: CASSYPTGVAYEQYF.

This chain links TRBV5-5 with TRBJ2-2; D perhaps matches TRBD1 (6 bases). The CDR3 totals 15 residues. CDR1 is SGHKS and CDR2 is YYEKEE in the germline V gene (reference sequence). V dropped 5 bases and J dropped 3 bases, with 14 bases sitting between them. In nucleotides, the CDR3 is TGTGCCAGCAGACCCACAGGGTTGTACACCGGGGAGCTGTTTTTT. Translation gives CASRPTGLYTGELFF.

This clonotype occurred a few times. V is TRBV5-1 and J is TRBJ2-3; D is uncertain. This CDR3 region has 13 residues. Trimming left V 0 bases short and J 7 bases short, with 9 bases between. Germline V gene sequence: CDR1 SGHRS, CDR2 YFSETQ. CDR3 bases: TGCGCCAGCAGCTTGGATGTTCTACATACGCAGTATTTT. It is translated as CASSLDVLHTQYF.

This clonotype has a count of ten or more. The CDR3 sequence is CASSLVGGAGAEAFF. The CDR3 DNA reads TGTGCCAGCAGTTTAGTCGGTGGGGCGGGGGCTGAAGCTTTCTTT. This chain joins TRBV12-3 or TRBV12-4 and TRBJ1-1, with D perhaps matching TRBD1 (5 bases). This CDR3 region has 15 residues. V lost 1 base and J lost 6, with 15 bases in between.

This clonotype was observed many times. CDR3 sequence reads: CASSAGTGVGTDTQYF. The CDR3 coding sequence is TGTGCCAGCAGCGCAGGTACTGGGGTTGGCACAGATACGCAGTATTTT. The chain recombines TRBV5-6 with TRBJ2-3; D unresolved. The CDR3 sequence is 16 residues long. Germline V gives CDR1 SGHDT, CDR2 YYEEEE. V was trimmed by 4 bases and J by 1 base, leaving 16 bases between them.

This clonotype has a count of ten or more. The J gene is TRBJ2-3, the V gene TRBV2; no firm D call. Trimming removed 8 bases from V and 1 base from J, with 13 bases in between. CDR1 is SNHLY, CDR2 FYNNEI, per germline. CDR3 size: 14 residues. CDR3 amino acids: CASGPGLRTDTQYF. In DNA form, the CDR3 reads TGTGCCAGCGGTCCAGGCCTACGCACAGATACGCAGTATTTT. Filled out from reference TRBV2 and TRBJ2-3, the complete variable domain reads EPEVTQTPSHQVTQMGQEVILRCVPISNHLYFYWYRQILGQKVEFLVSFYNNEISEKSEIFDDQFSVERPDGSNFTLKIRSTKLEDSAMYFCASGPGLRTDTQYFGPGTRLTVL.

Only a few counts were recorded for this clonotype. V is TRBV5-5 and J is TRBJ2-1; 10 positions match TRBD1. The CDR3 length is 13 residues. V trimming: 5 bases; J trimming: 10 bases; junction bases outside the gene matches: 6. Germline V gene lookup returns CDR1 SGHKS and CDR2 YYEKEE (reference sequence). The CDR3 coding sequence is TGTGCCAGCAGTCCGGGACAGGGGCGGGAGCAGTTCTTC. It is translated as CASSPGQGREQFF.

This clonotype has more than one count but fewer than ten. The chain is built from TRBV2 and TRBJ2-7; TRBD1 is a possible D gene (6 bases). There are 13 residues in the CDR3. Germline V gene lookup returns CDR1 SNHLY and CDR2 FYNNEI. V shed 7 bases and J shed 2 bases, with 12 bases lying between them. CDR3 amino acids: CASKDRLTYEQYF. CDR3 nucleotide sequence: TGTGCCAGCAAAGACAGGCTGACCTACGAGCAGTACTTC.

The chain couples TRBV2 to TRBJ2-7; D is perhaps TRBD1 or TRBD2 (8 bases each). Trimming cost V 7 bases and J 6 bases, with 22 bases left between them. The germline V gene has CDR1 SNHLY and CDR2 FYNNEI. The CDR3 has 15 residues. This chain's CDR3 is CASNPSGGQGAEQYF. DNA for the CDR3: TGTGCCAGCAATCCGTCGGGGGGGCAGGGGGCCGAGCAGTACTTC. Supplemented by reference TRBV2 and TRBJ2-7, the full variable domain reads EPEVTQTPSHQVTQMGQEVILRCVPISNHLYFYWYRQILGQKVEFLVSFYNNEISEKSEIFDDQFSVERPDGSNFTLKIRSTKLEDSAMYFCASNPSGGQGAEQYFGPGTRLTVT.

The V gene is TRBV6-1, the J gene TRBJ2-7; 8 bases map to TRBD2. CDR1 is MNHNS, CDR2 SASEGT, per germline. V gave up 7 bases and J gave up 4 bases; unmatched junction bases: 15. The CDR3 has 16 residues. CDR3 DNA: TGTGCCAGCAAACCGGGGGGGGCTATTAACCATTACGAGCAGTACTTC. It specifies CASKPGGAINHYEQYF.

This clonotype was seen a few times. The chain combines TRBV20-1 with TRBJ1-2, with 7 bases that match TRBD1. This CDR3 comprises 16 residues. CDR1 is DFQATT, CDR2 SNEGSKA, per germline (reference sequence). Trimming took 0 bases from V and 8 from J; bases not matched to a gene: 15. The DNA for the CDR3 is TGCAGTGCTAGAGATGATTCCGGACAGGATTCCCGAGGCTACACCTTC. Translating gives CSARDDSGQDSRGYTF.

The rearrangement links TRBV5-4 to TRBJ1-1; D remains ambiguous. The V end was cut by 4 bases, the J end by 7 bases, with 20 bases between. Germline V CDR1 and CDR2: SGHNT, YYREEE (reference sequence). CDR3 length: 15 residues. DNA of the CDR3: TGTGCCAGCAGCCCACCCGTCGGGCCCGGGGTTGAAGCTTTCTTT. It codes for CASSPPVGPGVEAFF.

V gene TRBV20-1 combines with J gene TRBJ2-2; 13 bases match TRBD2. Trimming removed 6 bases from V and 7 bases from J; junction bases left unmatched: 11. This CDR3 region has 16 residues. Germline loops: CDR1 DFQATT, CDR2 SNEGSKA (reference sequence). In DNA, the CDR3 is TGCAGTGCCTCAGGGTGGACTAGCGGGAGCGGCGGGGAGCTGTTTTTT. It specifies CSASGWTSGSGGELFF.

The chain is built from TRBV28 and TRBJ2-5, with 8 bases fitting TRBD1. The junction had 11 bases not matched to a gene; V was cut back by 4 bases and J by 1 base. The CDR3 sequence is 17 residues long. In germline, CDR1 is MDHEN, CDR2 SYDVKM. Here the CDR3 reads CASSSTRTGTLQETQYF. The CDR3 region has the DNA TGTGCCAGCAGTTCCACCCGGACAGGGACCCTCCAAGAGACCCAGTACTTC. The full variable domain, its missing parts supplied by reference TRBV28 and TRBJ2-5, is DVKVTQSSRYLVKRTGEKVFLECVQDMDHENMFWYRQDPGLGLRLIYFSYDVKMKEKGDIPEGYSVSREKKERFSLILESASTNQTSMYLCASSSTRTGTLQETQYFGPGTRLLVL.

This clonotype appeared many times. The chain joins TRBV7-9 to TRBJ2-7; 7 positions agree with TRBD2. This CDR3 has 14 residues. CDR1 is SEHNR, CDR2 FQNEAQ, per germline (reference sequence). Germline trimming cut 5 bases from V and 6 bases from J; bases unmatched to any gene: 10. The CDR3 region has the DNA TGTGCCAGCAGCCTCCTCTCACCGGGGGGCGAGCAGTACTTC. Translation gives CASSLLSPGGEQYF.

This clonotype appeared a few times. This chain joins TRBV6-5 and TRBJ2-2; 9 bases map to TRBD1. This CDR3 has 17 residues. J was trimmed by 2 bases and V by 2 bases; bases with no gene match: 6. In germline, CDR1 is MNHEY, CDR2 SVGAGI. For the CDR3, the DNA is TGTGCCAGCAGTTACCTTCGGACAGGGGCTAACACCGGGGAGCTGTTTTTT. It yields the protein CASSYLRTGANTGELFF.

This clonotype has just a few counts. The chain employs TRBV20-1 and TRBJ2-3, with TRBD2 matching 7 bases. Germline V gives CDR1 DFQATT, CDR2 SNEGSKA (reference sequence). The junction had 2 bases not matched to a gene; V was cut back by 1 base and J by 1 base. This CDR3 region has 14 residues. CDR3 coding DNA: TGCAGTGCTAGAGGTGCGGGGGGCACAGATACGCAGTATTTT. Residues: CSARGAGGTDTQYF.

The CDR3 coding sequence is TGCGCCAGCAGCCAAGGAAAGACTAGCGGGAGTGGTGAGCAGTTCTTC. Its translation: CASSQGKTSGSGEQFF. The rearrangement links TRBV4-1 to TRBJ2-1, with 12 bases lining up with TRBD2. This CDR3 has 16 residues. J lost 9 bases, V lost 1 base, and 7 bases had no gene match. The germline gives CDR1 MGHRA, CDR2 YSYEKL.

The chain employs TRBV4-1 and TRBJ2-1; 8 bases match TRBD2. Trimming removed 5 bases from V and 10 bases from J; junction bases left unmatched: 4. This CDR3 region has 12 residues. From germline, CDR1 is MGHRA and CDR2 YSYEKL. The CDR3 loop is CASSASSGEQFF. As DNA, the CDR3 is TGCGCCAGCAGCGCCTCTAGCGGGGAGCAGTTCTTC.

This clonotype has at least ten counts. DNA for the CDR3: TGCAGCTCCACGGGCTGGGGCCCGTACAATGAGCAGTTCTTC. This translates into CSSTGWGPYNEQFF. The genes are TRBV29-1 and TRBJ2-1, with D possibly TRBD1 on 5 matching bases. Germline V gene sequence: CDR1 SQVTM, CDR2 ANQGSEA. V was clipped by 8 bases and J by 4 bases, with 18 bases between them. CDR3 size: 14 residues.

This clonotype was picked up a small number of times. The chain employs TRBV5-6 and TRBJ2-2; 7 bases align to TRBD1. Per germline, CDR1 SGHDT and CDR2 YYEEEE. V lost 4 bases, J lost 4 bases, and 10 bases stayed unmatched. CDR3 length: 16 amino acids. CDR3 in amino acids: CASSPTDRAGTGELFF. The CDR3 region has the DNA TGTGCCAGCAGCCCTACTGACAGGGCGGGCACCGGGGAGCTGTTTTTT. Full variable domain (remainder filled in from reference TRBV5-6 and TRBJ2-2): DAGVTQSPTHLIKTRGQQVTLRCSPKSGHDTVSWYQQALGQGPQFIFQYYEEEERQRGNFPDRFSGHQFPNYSSELNVNALLLGDSALYLCASSPTDRAGTGELFFGEGSRLTVL.

This clonotype was detected only a few times. The chain carries TRBV7-2 and TRBJ2-7, with 8 bases that match TRBD2. Germline V gives CDR1 SGHTA, CDR2 FQGNSA. V shed 2 bases, J shed 2 bases, and the junction held 5 bases outside the gene matches. This CDR3 has 15 residues. CDR3 sequence (DNA): TGTGCCAGCAGCTTATTGTTACTAGCGGCCTACGAGCAGTACTTC. It is translated as CASSLLLLAAYEQYF.

This clonotype was found many times. The rearrangement links TRBV4-3 to TRBJ2-1; D may correspond to TRBD1 or TRBD2 (5 bases each). Per the germline V gene, CDR1 is LGHNA and CDR2 is YSLEER. V gave up 1 base and J gave up 5 bases, with 18 bases separating them. The CDR3 runs to 17 residues. Written as DNA, the CDR3 is TGCGCCAGCAGCCAAGTTCGGGCTAGCAGGGTCCACAATGAGCAGTTCTTC. As protein: CASSQVRASRVHNEQFF.

V gene TRBV12-3 or TRBV12-4 combines with J gene TRBJ1-1, with 8 bases that match TRBD1. This CDR3 is 14 amino acids long. V was pared by 4 bases and J by 4 bases, with 5 bases of the junction left unmatched. Written as DNA, the CDR3 is TGTGCCAGCAGTTCAGGGGGCGCGGTCACTGAAGCTTTCTTT. It encodes CASSSGGAVTEAFF.